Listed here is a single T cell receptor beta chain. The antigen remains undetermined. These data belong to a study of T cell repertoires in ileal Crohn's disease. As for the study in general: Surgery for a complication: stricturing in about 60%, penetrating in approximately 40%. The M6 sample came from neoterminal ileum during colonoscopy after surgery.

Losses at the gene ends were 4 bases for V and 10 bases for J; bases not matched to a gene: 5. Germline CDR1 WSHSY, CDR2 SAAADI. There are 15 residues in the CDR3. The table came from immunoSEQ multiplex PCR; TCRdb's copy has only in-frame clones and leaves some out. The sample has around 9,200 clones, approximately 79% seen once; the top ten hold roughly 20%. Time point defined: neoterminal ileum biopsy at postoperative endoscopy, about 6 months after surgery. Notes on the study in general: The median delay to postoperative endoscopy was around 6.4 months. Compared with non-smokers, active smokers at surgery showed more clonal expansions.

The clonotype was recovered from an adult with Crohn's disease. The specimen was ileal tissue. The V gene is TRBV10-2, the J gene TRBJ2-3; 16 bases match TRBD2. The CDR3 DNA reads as TGCGCCAGCAGTGCCGGGACTAGCGGGGGGGAGGCGCAGTATTTT. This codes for CASSAGTSGGEAQYF.